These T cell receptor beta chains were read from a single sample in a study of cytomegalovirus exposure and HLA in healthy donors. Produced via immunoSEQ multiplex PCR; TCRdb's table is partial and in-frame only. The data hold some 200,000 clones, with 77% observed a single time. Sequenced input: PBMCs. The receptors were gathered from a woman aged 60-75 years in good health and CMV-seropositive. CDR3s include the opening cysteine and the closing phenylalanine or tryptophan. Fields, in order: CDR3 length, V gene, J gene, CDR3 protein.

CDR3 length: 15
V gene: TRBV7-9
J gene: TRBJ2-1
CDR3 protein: CASSRRGLAANEQFF

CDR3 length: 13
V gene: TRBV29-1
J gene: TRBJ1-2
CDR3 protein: CSGFGSEGRGYTF

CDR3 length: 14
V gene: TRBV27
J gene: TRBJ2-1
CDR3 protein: CASSPRDIGNEQFF

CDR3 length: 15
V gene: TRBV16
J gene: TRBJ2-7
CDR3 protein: CASSLPGTGSYEQYF

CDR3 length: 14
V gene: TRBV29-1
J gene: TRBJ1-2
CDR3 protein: CSVETGVRWYGYTF

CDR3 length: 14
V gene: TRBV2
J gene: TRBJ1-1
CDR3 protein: CASPRTGSDTEAFF

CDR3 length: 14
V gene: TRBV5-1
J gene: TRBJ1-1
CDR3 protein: CASSLQGQDTEAFF

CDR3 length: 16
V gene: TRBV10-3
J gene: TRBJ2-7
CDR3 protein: CAIKVSGTGARDEQYF

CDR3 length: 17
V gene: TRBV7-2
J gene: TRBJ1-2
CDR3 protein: CASSLGTGTGGSYGYTF

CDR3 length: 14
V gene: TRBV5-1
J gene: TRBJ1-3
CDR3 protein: CASSFAGSGNTIYF

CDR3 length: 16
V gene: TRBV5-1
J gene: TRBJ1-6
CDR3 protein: CASSLREDHYNSPLHF

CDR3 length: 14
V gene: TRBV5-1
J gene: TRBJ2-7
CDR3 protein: CASSSGTAFYEQYF

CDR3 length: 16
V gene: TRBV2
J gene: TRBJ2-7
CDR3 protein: CASSDQRLAGSYEQYF

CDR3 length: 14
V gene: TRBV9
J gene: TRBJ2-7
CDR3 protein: CASSVAGTIGEQYF

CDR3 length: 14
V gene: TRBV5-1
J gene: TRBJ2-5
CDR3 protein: CASSDSTGLETQYF

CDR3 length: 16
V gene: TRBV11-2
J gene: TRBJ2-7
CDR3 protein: CASSLVASGFSYEQYF

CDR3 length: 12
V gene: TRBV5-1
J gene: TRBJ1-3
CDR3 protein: CASRSEGNTIYF

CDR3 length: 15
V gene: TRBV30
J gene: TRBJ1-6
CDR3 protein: CAWRPRDRYNSPLHF

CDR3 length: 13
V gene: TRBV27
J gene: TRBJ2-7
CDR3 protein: CASSPDRVNEQYF

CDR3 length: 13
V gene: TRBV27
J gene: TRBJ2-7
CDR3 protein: CASSLRQAHEQYF

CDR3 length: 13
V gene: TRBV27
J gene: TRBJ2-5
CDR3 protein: CASSFAGKETQYF

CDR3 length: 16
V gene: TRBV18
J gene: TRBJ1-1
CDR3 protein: CASSPSLGVRYTEAFF

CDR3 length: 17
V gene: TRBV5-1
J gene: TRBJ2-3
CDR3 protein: CASSTGLAGVSTDTQYF

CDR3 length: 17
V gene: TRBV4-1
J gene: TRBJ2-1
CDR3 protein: CASSQDLDSSSYNEQFF

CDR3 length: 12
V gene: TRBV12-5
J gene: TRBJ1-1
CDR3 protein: CASGRDRTEAFF

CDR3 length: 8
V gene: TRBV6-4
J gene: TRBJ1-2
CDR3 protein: CASTPSTF

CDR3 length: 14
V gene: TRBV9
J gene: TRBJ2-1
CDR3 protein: CASSPQGRYNEQFF